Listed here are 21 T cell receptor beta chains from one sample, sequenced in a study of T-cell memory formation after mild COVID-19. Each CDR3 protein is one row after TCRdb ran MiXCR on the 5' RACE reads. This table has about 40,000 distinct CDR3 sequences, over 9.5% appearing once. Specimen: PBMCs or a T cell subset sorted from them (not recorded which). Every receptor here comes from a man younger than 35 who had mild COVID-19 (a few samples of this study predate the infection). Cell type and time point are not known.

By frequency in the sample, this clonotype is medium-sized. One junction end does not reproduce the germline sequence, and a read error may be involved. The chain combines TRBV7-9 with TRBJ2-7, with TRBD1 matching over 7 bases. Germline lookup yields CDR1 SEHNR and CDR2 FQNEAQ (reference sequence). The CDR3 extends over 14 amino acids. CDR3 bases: TGTGCCAGCAGCTCAATTTACCCCACAGGGGAATCTAGCTTC. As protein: CASSSIYPTGESSF.

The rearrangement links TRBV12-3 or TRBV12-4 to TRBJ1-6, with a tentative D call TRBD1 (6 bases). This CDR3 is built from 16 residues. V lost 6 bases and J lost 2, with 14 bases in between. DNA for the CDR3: TGTGCCAGCAGCCCGAGGGGGGATACCTATAATTCACCCCTCCACTTT. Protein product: CASSPRGDTYNSPLHF.

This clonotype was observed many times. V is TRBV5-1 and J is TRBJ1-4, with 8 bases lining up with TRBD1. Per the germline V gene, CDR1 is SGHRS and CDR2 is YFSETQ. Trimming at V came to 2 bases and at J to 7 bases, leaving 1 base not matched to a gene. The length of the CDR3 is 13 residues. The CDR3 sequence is CASSFGQGEKLFF. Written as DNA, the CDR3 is TGCGCCAGCAGCTTTGGACAGGGTGAAAAACTGTTTTTT.

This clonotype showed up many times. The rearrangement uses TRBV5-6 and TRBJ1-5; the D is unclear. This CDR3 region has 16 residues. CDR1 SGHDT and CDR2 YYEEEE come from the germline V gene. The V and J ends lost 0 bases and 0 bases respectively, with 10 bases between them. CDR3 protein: CASSLGGYNSNQPQHF. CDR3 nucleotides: TGTGCCAGCAGCTTGGGCGGGTATAATAGCAATCAGCCCCAGCATTTT.

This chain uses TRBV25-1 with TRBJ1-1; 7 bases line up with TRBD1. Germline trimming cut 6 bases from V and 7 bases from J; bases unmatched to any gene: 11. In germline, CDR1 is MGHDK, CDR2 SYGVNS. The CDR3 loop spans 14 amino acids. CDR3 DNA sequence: TGTGCCAGCAGACGGACAGGAGCTATCTATGAAGCTTTCTTT. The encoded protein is CASRRTGAIYEAFF.

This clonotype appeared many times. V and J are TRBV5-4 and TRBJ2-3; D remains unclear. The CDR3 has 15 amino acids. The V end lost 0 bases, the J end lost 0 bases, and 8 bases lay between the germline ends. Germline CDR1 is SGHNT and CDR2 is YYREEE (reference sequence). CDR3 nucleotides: TGTGCCAGCAGCTTGGCCAGCGCTAGCACAGATACGCAGTATTTT. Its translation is CASSLASASTDTQYF. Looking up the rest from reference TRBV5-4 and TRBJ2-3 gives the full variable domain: ETGVTQSPTHLIKTRGQQVTLRCSSQSGHNTVSWYQQALGQGPQFIFQYYREEENGRGNFPPRFSGLQFPNYSSELNVNALELDDSALYLCASSLASASTDTQYFGPGTRLTVL.

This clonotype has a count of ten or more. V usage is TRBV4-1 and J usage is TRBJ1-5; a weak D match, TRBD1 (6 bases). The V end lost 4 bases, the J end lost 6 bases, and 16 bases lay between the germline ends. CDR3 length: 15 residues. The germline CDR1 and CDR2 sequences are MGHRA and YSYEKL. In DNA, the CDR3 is TGCGCCAGCAGCCCGGGGCGGACAGACGGTCAGCCCCAGCATTTT. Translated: CASSPGRTDGQPQHF.

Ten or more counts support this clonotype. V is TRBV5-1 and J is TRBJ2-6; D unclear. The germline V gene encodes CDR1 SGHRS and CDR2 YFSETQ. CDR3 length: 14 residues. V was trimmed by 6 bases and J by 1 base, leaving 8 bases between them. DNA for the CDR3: TGCGCCAGCAATAGGCGATCTGGGGCCAACGTCCTGACTTTC. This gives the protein CASNRRSGANVLTF.

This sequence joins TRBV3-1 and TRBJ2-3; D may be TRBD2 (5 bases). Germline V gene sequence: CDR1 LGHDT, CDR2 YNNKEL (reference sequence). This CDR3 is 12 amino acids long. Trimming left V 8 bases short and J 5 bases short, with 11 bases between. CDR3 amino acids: CASAGNGDTQYF. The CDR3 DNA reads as TGTGCCAGCGCCGGGAACGGAGATACGCAGTATTTT.

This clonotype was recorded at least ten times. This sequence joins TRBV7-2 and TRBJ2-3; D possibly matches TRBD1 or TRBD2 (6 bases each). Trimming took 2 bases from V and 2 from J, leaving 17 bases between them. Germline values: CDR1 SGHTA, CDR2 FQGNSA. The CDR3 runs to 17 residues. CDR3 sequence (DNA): TGTGCCAGCAGCTTAATAGGGGGGCCAGGAAACACAGATACGCAGTATTTT. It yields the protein CASSLIGGPGNTDTQYF.

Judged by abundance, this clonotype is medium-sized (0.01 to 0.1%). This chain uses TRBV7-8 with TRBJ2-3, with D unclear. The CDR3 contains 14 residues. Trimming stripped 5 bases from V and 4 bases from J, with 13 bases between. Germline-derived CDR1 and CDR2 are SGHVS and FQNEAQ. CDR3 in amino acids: CASSLRAGSDTQYF. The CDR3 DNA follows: TGTGCCAGCAGCCTTCGTGCCGGGTCAGATACGCAGTATTTT.

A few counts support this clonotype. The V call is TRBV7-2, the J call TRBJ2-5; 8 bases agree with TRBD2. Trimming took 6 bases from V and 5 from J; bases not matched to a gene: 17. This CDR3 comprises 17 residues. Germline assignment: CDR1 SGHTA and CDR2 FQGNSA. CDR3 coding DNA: TGTGCCAGCAGTCCCGGCGCGATCGGGGGGGCCGGCGAGACCCAGTACTTC. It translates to CASSPGAIGGAGETQYF.

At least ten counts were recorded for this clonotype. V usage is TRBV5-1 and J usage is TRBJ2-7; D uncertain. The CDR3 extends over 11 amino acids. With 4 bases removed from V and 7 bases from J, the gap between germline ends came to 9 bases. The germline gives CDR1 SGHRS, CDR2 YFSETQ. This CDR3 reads CASSPLGEQYF. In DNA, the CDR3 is TGCGCCAGCAGCCCCCTCGGAGAGCAGTACTTC.

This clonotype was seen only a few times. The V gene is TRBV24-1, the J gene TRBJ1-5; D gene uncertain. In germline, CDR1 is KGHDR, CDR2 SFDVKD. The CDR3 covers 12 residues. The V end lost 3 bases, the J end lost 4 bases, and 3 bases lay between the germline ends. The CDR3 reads CATSDMNQPQHF. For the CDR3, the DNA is TGTGCCACCAGTGATATGAATCAGCCCCAGCATTTT.

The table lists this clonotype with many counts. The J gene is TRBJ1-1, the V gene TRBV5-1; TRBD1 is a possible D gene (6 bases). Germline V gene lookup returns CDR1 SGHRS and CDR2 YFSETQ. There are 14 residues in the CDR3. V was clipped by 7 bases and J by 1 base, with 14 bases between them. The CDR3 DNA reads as TGCGCCAGCGGACCTGACAGGACGAACACTGAAGCTTTCTTT. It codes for CASGPDRTNTEAFF.

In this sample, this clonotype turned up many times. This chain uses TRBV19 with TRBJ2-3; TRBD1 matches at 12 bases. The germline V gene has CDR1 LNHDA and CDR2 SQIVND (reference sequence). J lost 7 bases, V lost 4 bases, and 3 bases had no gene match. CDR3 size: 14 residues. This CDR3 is CASSRGQGANTQYF. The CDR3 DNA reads TGTGCCAGTAGTAGGGGACAGGGGGCGAATACGCAGTATTTT.

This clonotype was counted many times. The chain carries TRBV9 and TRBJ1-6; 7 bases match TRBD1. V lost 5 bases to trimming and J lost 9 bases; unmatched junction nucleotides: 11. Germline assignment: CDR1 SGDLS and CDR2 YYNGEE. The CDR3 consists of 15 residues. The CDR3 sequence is CASSGGQSGSSPLHF. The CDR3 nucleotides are TGTGCCAGCAGTGGGGGACAGTCCGGTTCTTCACCCCTCCACTTT. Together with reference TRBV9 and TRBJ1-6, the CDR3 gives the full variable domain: DSGVTQTPKHLITATGQRVTLRCSPRSGDLSVYWYQQSLDQGLQFLIQYYNGEERAKGNILERFSAQQFPDLHSELNLSSLELGDSALYFCASSGGQSGSSPLHFGNGTRLTVT.

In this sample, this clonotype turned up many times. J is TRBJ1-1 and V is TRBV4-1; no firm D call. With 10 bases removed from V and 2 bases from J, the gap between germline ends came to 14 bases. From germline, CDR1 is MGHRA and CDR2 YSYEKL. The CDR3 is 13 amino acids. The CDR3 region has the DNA TGCGCCACATCGGAACGAGCAAACACTGAAGCTTTCTTT. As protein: CATSERANTEAFF.

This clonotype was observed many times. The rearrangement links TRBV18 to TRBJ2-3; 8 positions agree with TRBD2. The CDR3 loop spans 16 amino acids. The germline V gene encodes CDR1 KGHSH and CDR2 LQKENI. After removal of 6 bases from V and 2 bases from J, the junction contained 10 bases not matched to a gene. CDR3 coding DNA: TGTGCCAGCTCGCCGACTAGCGCCACCACCACAGATACGCAGTATTTT. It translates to CASSPTSATTTDTQYF.

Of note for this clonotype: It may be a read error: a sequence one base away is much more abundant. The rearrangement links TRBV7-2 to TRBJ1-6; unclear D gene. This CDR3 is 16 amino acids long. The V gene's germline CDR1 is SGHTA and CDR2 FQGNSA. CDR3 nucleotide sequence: TGTGCCAGCAGCCTCCGGTCGCGGGCGGTAGGTTCACTCCTCCACTTT. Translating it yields CASSLRSRAVGSLLHF. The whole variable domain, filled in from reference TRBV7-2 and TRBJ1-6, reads GAGVSQSPSNKVTEKGKDVELRCDPISGHTALYWYRQSLGQGLEFLIYFQGNSAPDKSGLPSDRFSAERTGGSVSTLTIQRTQQEDSAVYLCASSLRSRAVGSLLHFGNGTRLTVT.

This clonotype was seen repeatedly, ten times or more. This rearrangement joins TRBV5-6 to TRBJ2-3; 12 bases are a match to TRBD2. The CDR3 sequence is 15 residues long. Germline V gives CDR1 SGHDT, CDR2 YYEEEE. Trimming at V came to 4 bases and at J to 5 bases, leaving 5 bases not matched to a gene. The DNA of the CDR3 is TGTGCCAGCAGCCAGCTAGCGGGGGGGCGAGATACGCAGTATTTT. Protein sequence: CASSQLAGGRDTQYF.